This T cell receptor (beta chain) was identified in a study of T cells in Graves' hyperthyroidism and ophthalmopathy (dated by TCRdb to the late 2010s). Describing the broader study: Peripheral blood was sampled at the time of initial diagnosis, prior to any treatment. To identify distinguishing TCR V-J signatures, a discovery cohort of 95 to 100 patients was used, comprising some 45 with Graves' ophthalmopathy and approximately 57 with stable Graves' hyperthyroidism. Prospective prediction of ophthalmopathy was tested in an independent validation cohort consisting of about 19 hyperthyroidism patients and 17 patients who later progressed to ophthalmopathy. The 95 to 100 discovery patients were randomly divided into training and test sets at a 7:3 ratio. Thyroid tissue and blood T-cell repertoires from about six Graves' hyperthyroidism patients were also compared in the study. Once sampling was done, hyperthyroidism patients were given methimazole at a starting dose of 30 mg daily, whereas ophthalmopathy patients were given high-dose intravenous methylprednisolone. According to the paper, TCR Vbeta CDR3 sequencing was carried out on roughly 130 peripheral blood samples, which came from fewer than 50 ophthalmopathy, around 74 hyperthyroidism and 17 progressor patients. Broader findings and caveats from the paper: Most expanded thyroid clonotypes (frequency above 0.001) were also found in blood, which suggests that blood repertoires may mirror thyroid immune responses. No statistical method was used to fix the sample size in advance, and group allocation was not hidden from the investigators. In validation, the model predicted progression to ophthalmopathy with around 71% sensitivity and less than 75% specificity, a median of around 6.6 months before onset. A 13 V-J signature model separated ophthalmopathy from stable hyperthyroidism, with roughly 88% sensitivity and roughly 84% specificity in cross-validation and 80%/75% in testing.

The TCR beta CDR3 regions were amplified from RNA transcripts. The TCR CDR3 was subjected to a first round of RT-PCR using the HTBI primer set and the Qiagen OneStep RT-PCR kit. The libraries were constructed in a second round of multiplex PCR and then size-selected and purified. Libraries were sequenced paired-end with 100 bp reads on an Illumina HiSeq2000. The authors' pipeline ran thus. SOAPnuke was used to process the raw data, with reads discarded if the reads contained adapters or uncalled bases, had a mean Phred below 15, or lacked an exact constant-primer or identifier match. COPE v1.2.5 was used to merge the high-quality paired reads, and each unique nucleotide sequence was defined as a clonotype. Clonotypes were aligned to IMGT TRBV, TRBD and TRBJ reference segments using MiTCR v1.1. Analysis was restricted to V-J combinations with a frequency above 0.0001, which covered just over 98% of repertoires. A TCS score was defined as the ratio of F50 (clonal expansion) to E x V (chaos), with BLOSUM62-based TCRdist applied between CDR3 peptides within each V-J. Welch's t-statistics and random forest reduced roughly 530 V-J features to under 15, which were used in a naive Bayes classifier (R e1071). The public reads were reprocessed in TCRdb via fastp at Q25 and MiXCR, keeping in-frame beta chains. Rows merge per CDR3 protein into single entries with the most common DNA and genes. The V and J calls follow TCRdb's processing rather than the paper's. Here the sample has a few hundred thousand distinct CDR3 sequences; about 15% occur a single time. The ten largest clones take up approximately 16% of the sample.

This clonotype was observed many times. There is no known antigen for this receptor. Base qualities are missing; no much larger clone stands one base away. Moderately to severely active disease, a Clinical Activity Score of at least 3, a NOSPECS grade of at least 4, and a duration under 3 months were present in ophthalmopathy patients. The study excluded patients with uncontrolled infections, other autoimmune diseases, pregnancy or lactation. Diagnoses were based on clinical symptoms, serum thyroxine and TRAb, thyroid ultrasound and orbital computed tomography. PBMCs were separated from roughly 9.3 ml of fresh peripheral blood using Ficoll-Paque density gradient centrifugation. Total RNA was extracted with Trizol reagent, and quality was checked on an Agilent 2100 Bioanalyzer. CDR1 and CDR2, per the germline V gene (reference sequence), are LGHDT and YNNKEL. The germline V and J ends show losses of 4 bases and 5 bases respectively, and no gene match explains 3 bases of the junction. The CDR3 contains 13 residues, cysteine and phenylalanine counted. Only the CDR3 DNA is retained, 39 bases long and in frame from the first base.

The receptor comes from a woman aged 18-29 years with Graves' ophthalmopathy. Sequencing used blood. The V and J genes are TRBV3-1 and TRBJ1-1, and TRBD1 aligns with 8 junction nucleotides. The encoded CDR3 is CASSPTGVTEAFF. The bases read TGTGCCAGCAGCCCGACAGGGGTTACTGAAGCTTTCTTT.